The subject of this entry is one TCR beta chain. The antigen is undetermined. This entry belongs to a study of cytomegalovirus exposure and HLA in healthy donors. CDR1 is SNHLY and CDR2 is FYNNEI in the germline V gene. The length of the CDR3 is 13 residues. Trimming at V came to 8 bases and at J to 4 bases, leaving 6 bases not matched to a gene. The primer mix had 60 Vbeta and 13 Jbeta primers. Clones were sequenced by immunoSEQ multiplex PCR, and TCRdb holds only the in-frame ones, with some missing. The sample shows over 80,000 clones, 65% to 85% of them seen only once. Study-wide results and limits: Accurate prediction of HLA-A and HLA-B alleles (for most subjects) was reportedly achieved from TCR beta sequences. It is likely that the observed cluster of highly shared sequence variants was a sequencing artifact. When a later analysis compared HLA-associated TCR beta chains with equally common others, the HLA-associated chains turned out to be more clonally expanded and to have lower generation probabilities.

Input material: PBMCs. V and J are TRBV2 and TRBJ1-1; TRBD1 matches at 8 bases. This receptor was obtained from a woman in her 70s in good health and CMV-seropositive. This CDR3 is CASYTGGGTEAFF. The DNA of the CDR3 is TGTGCCAGCTATACAGGGGGAGGCACTGAAGCTTTCTTT.